This section outlines one TCR beta chain sequence together with its context. What it binds is not known. In germline, CDR1 is MNHNS, CDR2 SASEGT. The CDR3 consists of 14 residues. The V gene end was trimmed by 10 bases and the J gene end by 2 bases; junction bases not matched to a gene: 8. In TCRdb, the 5' RACE reads were re-called with MiXCR into one record per CDR3 protein. This table has about 220,000 distinct CDR3 sequences, around 6.7% appearing once. This sample was included in a study of T cells after yellow fever vaccination. Study-level information: Low-cell-number fractions underwent preparation using SMART-Seq v4 Ultra Low Input. Study-wide points: FACS-sorted repertoires could contain abundant clonotypes contaminating from the bulk population. When the response was secondary, it was weaker but reached its peak faster, day 5 versus 15.

The sample here was CD4+ T cells sorted from PBMCs, taken on the day of the yellow fever booster vaccination. The TCR sequence derives from a man aged 25 to 40 who received the YFV17D yellow fever vaccine. This rearrangement joins TRBV6-1 to TRBJ2-3; TRBD1 agrees at 8 bases. The CDR3 coding sequence is TGTGCCAACTCCCGGGACAGGATCACAGATACGCAGTATTTT. Translated, it gives CANSRDRITDTQYF.